The count of the clone carrying this T cell receptor beta chain is one. Data came from immunoSEQ multiplex PCR; TCRdb stores just in-frame clones and leaves some out. This table holds roughly 60,000 clones, around 85% found once. This specimen comes from a study of OX40 agonist ivuxolimab in advanced cancers. Study context: Every 2 weeks, patients got intravenous ivuxolimab at one of six dose levels (0.01-10 mg/kg).

Germline loops: CDR1 SGDLS, CDR2 YYNGEE. This CDR3 comprises 15 residues. V lost 4 bases to trimming and J lost 8 bases; unmatched junction nucleotides: 10. This chain connects TRBV9 to TRBJ2-3; 10 bases line up with TRBD2. The source is an adult with an advanced solid tumor such as melanoma, head and neck, liver or kidney cancer. The sample in question was CD4+ or CD8+ T cells sorted from blood, obtained in a trial of the OX40 agonist ivuxolimab. CDR3 nucleotides: TGTGCCAGCAGCTTCGGGACTAGCGCGACCGGTACGCAGTATTTT. Translating it yields CASSFGTSATGTQYF.